This passage covers 15 T cell receptor beta chains from one sample sequenced in a study of blood T cell repertoires in COVID-19. Clones were sequenced by immunoSEQ multiplex PCR, and TCRdb holds only the in-frame ones, with some missing. This table holds some 110,000 clones, about 80% found once. Source material: peripheral blood. These receptors all come from a man aged 65 to 79 with acute or convalescent COVID-19.

The chain joins TRBV10-3 to TRBJ1-1; 8 nucleotides line up with TRBD1. The CDR3 sequence is 12 residues long. The ends lost 11 bases at V and 7 bases at J; junction bases unmatched: 9. Germline V gene data show CDR1 as ENHRY and CDR2 as SYGVKD. In nucleotides, the CDR3 is TGTGCCGTCCACAGGGGGGATAATGAAGCTTTCTTT. This codes for CAVHRGDNEAFF.

The genes are TRBV18 and TRBJ1-1; D remains unclear. CDR3 length equals 15 residues. V was clipped by 0 bases and J by 2 bases, with 10 bases between them. Germline CDR1 is KGHSH and CDR2 is LQKENI. In DNA, the CDR3 is TGTGCCAGCTCACCACCGAGGGCGGGCAACACTGAAGCTTTCTTT. It yields the protein CASSPPRAGNTEAFF.

There are a few counts of this clone. V is TRBV7-8 and J is TRBJ2-3; 11 nucleotides match TRBD2. The CDR3 consists of 17 residues. Germline lookup yields CDR1 SGHVS and CDR2 FQNEAQ. V gave up 2 bases and J gave up 3 bases; unmatched junction bases: 7. The CDR3 sequence: CASSLQSSGRLTDTQYF. DNA for the CDR3: TGTGCCAGCAGCTTACAGTCTAGCGGGAGGCTGACAGATACGCAGTATTTT. Combining the CDR3 with reference TRBV7-8 and TRBJ2-3 gives the whole variable domain GAGVSQSPRYKVAKRGQDVALRCDPISGHVSLFWYQQALGQGPEFLTYFQNEAQLDKSGLPSDRFFAERPEGSVSTLKIQRTQQEDSAVYLCASSLQSSGRLTDTQYFGPGTRLTVL.

The rearrangement joins TRBV5-1 to TRBJ2-3; 7 nucleotides line up with TRBD1. V dropped 0 bases and J dropped 4; count of bases not matched to a gene: 8. CDR3 length: 16 residues. Per germline, CDR1 SGHRS and CDR2 YFSETQ. The CDR3 sequence is CASSLGQGVVADTQYF. CDR3 coding DNA: TGCGCCAGCAGCTTGGGACAGGGTGTTGTGGCAGATACGCAGTATTTT.

This rearrangement joins TRBV11-2 to TRBJ1-2; the match to TRBD1 covers 7 bases. The V and J ends lost 5 bases and 4 bases, in that order; junction bases with no gene match: 7. CDR3 length: 14 amino acids. Germline V gene sequence: CDR1 SGHAT, CDR2 FQNNGV. The CDR3 nucleotides are TGTGCCAGCAGCCACTCCGGGACAGCCTATGGCTACACCTTC. It specifies CASSHSGTAYGYTF.

V usage is TRBV14 and J usage is TRBJ1-1; tentative D call: TRBD1 (5 bases). The CDR3 runs to 12 residues. Trimming took 1 base from V and 7 from J, leaving 7 bases between them. Germline-derived CDR1 and CDR2 are SGHDN and FVKESK. The CDR3 DNA sequence: TGTGCCAGCAGCCAAGGGGGCTTTGAAGCTTTCTTT. Translated: CASSQGGFEAFF.

The chain is built from TRBV5-1 and TRBJ2-7; 10 bases agree with TRBD2. This CDR3 region has 16 residues. Looked up from germline, CDR1 is SGHRS and CDR2 is YFSETQ. V shed 2 bases, J shed 1 base, and the junction held 6 bases outside the gene matches. CDR3 bases: TGCGCCAGCAGCTTCGGACTAGCGGATCTATCCTACGAGCAGTACTTC. Translating gives CASSFGLADLSYEQYF.

V usage is TRBV27 and J usage is TRBJ2-3; 16 bases line up with TRBD2. The CDR3 length is 20 residues. Germline trimming cut 2 bases from V and 4 bases from J; bases unmatched to any gene: 12. Germline lookup yields CDR1 MNHEY and CDR2 SMNVEV (reference sequence). CDR3 sequence reads: CASSLNPGLAGGTRPDTQYF. The CDR3 DNA follows: TGTGCCAGCAGTTTAAATCCGGGACTAGCGGGAGGGACTCGCCCAGATACGCAGTATTTT.

CDR3 DNA: TGTGCCAGCAGTTTATCTCCAGGGGTTGACACCGGGGAGCTGTTTTTT. As protein: CASSLSPGVDTGELFF. The rearrangement links TRBV27 to TRBJ2-2; possible D gene TRBD1, 6 bases. V shed 0 bases and J shed 3 bases, with 11 bases lying between them. Germline V lookup: CDR1 MNHEY, CDR2 SMNVEV (reference sequence). CDR3 size: 16 residues.

J is TRBJ1-2 and V is TRBV20-1, with D uncertain. This CDR3 is 10 amino acids long. CDR1 and CDR2 from the germline V gene are DFQATT and SNEGSKA (reference sequence). The V end lost 3 bases, the J end lost 8 bases, and 7 bases lay between the germline ends. The DNA for the CDR3 is TGCAGTGCTAGGAGAGTGGGCTACACCTTC. It translates to CSARRVGYTF.

This clone was seen only once. The rearrangement uses TRBV14 and TRBJ1-1, with D perhaps TRBD1 (6 bases). The CDR3 loop spans 13 amino acids. Looked up from germline, CDR1 is SGHDN and CDR2 is FVKESK. The V and J ends lost 0 bases and 8 bases respectively, with 10 bases between them. CDR3 coding DNA: TGTGCCAGCAGCCAAGATCACAGGGTGGAAGCTTTCTTT. Its protein is CASSQDHRVEAFF.

This clone was detected a few times. V usage is TRBV9 and J usage is TRBJ1-6; 7 nucleotides match TRBD1. The CDR3 sequence is 16 residues long. J lost 7 bases, V lost 4 bases, and 11 bases had no gene match. CDR1 is SGDLS and CDR2 is YYNGEE in the germline V gene. For the CDR3, the DNA is TGTGCCAGCAGCTCAGGGGGAGGCGAGAGGAATTCACCCCTCCACTTT. Protein product: CASSSGGGERNSPLHF.

This clone was seen just once. The chain links TRBV18 to TRBJ1-5; weak D call: TRBD1 (6 bases). The CDR3 runs 17 residues. Germline loops: CDR1 KGHSH, CDR2 LQKENI. With 1 base removed from V and 2 bases from J, the gap between germline ends came to 15 bases. The CDR3, as DNA: TGTGCCAGCTCACCACAGCAGGGGAGGGGTGGCAATCAGCCCCAGCATTTT. Protein: CASSPQQGRGGNQPQHF. The full variable domain, its missing parts supplied by reference TRBV18 and TRBJ1-5, is NAGVMQNPRHLVRRRGQEARLRCSPMKGHSHVYWYRQLPEEGLKFMVYLQKENIIDESGMPKERFSAEFPKEGPSILRIQQVVRGDSAAYFCASSPQQGRGGNQPQHFGDGTRLSIL.

The V and J genes are TRBV3-1 (or the pseudogene TRBV3-2) and TRBJ1-1; D ambiguous. The ends were cut back, 0 bases at V and 1 base at J, with 9 bases in the middle. Germline values: CDR1 LGHDT, CDR2 YNNKEL (reference sequence). This CDR3 is 15 amino acids long. The CDR3 DNA reads as TGTGCCAGCAGCCAAGAGGCAGATAAGAACACTGAAGCTTTCTTT. Its translation is CASSQEADKNTEAFF.

The chain is built from TRBV5-1 and TRBJ1-6, with 9 bases matching TRBD1. The CDR3 consists of 15 residues. Per the germline V gene, CDR1 is SGHRS and CDR2 is YFSETQ. Trimming cost V 5 bases and J 7 bases; bases outside gene matches: 7. The CDR3 here is CASSPGTGMNSPLHF. Here the CDR3 DNA reads TGCGCCAGCAGTCCCGGGACAGGGATGAATTCACCCCTCCACTTT.